Below are 31 T cell receptor beta chains sequenced from a single sample in a study of blood T cells in healthy people across ages. Sample-barcoded 5' priming and a J-beta primer mix drove a second PCR of roughly 6 to 12 cycles. TCRdb reanalysed the 5' RACE reads using MiXCR and keeps one entry per CDR3 protein. The data show 1.5 million to 2 million distinct CDR3 sequences, about 49% seen once. Specimen: blood. These receptors all come from a woman in her thirties or forties in good health.

The chain employs TRBV20-1 and TRBJ2-7; tentatively, D is TRBD1 (5 bases). Germline V lookup: CDR1 DFQATT, CDR2 SNEGSKA (reference sequence). This CDR3 is 15 amino acids long. V was trimmed by 6 bases and J by 3 bases, leaving 21 bases between them. CDR3 DNA: TGCAGTGCCCCGAGGCCAGGGATTCCCCACTACGAGCAGTACTTC. It translates to CSAPRPGIPHYEQYF.

This clonotype was recorded a few times. The rearrangement uses TRBV13 and TRBJ2-1; TRBD1 aligns across 7 bases. The CDR3 is 15 amino acids. Per germline, CDR1 PRHDT and CDR2 FYEKMQ (reference sequence). V trimming: 5 bases; J trimming: 6 bases; junction bases outside the gene matches: 10. CDR3 bases: TGTGCCAGCAGCACGGACAGGCGAGGGGCCAATGAGCAGTTCTTC. Translation: CASSTDRRGANEQFF.

The gene calls are TRBV12-3 or TRBV12-4 and TRBJ2-6, with TRBD1 identical over 7 bases. CDR3 length equals 17 residues. Trimming at V came to 3 bases and at J to 5 bases, leaving 10 bases not matched to a gene. The CDR3 DNA sequence: TGTGCCAGCAGTTTGAACAGGGGCTCTCGAAGGGCCAACGTCCTGACTTTC. Protein product: CASSLNRGSRRANVLTF.

With respect to this clonotype: Sequence at one end of the junction differs from germline and may be a read error. This chain connects TRBV5-6 to TRBJ2-2; D possibly corresponds to TRBD2 (6 bases). This CDR3 region has 15 residues. Germline V gives CDR1 SGHDT, CDR2 YYEEEE. The CDR3 DNA reads as TGTGCCAGCAGCTTGCCGCACCTGAACACCGGGGGGCTGTTTTTT. Encoded protein: CASSLPHLNTGGLFF.

The J gene is TRBJ1-4, the V gene TRBV9; a weak D match, TRBD1 (6 bases). Germline V CDR1 and CDR2: SGDLS, YYNGEE. This CDR3 contains 14 residues. V was pared by 3 bases and J by 8 bases, with 14 bases between. CDR3 sequence: CASSGGAVEEKLFF. The CDR3 DNA reads TGTGCCAGCAGCGGGGGGGCAGTCGAGGAAAAACTGTTTTTT.

This sequence joins TRBV18 and TRBJ2-3, with no clear D. V was clipped by 5 bases and J by 5 bases, with 8 bases between them. The V gene's germline CDR1 is KGHSH and CDR2 LQKENI. The CDR3 runs 12 residues. The CDR3 loop is CASSSVEDTQYF. Here the CDR3 DNA reads TGTGCCAGCTCATCAGTTGAAGATACGCAGTATTTT.

The chain couples TRBV28 to TRBJ2-7; D is perhaps TRBD1 (6 bases). CDR3 length: 16 amino acids. CDR1 is MDHEN and CDR2 is SYDVKM in the germline V gene. Trimming took off 2 bases at V and 1 base at J, with 15 bases between the two ends. The CDR3 nucleotides are TGTGCCAGCAGTTTACGTGACAGGATGGATTCCTACGAGCAGTACTTC. Translated, it gives CASSLRDRMDSYEQYF.

This clonotype was seen a few times. J is TRBJ2-3 and V is TRBV7-2; 9 bases line up with TRBD2. The CDR3 is 17 residues long. Germline CDR1 is SGHTA and CDR2 is FQGNSA. The ends lost 2 bases at V and 0 bases at J; junction bases unmatched: 6. CDR3 sequence (DNA): TGTGCCAGCAGCTTACACGGACTAGCGCGTAGCACAGATACGCAGTATTTT. Protein: CASSLHGLARSTDTQYF.

The V gene is TRBV28, the J gene TRBJ2-5; the match to TRBD1 covers 7 bases. This CDR3 spans 16 amino acids. Looked up from germline, CDR1 is MDHEN and CDR2 is SYDVKM. V dropped 3 bases and J dropped 4; count of bases not matched to a gene: 11. The CDR3 loop reads CASSLIETGLVETQYF. The CDR3 region has the DNA TGTGCCAGCAGTTTGATCGAGACAGGGCTAGTAGAGACCCAGTACTTC.

J is TRBJ2-3 and V is TRBV5-1; D is unclear. Trimming pared 6 bases from V and 0 bases from J, leaving 11 bases between. The CDR3 runs 14 residues. The germline V gene encodes CDR1 SGHRS and CDR2 YFSETQ. CDR3 in DNA: TGCGCCAGCACCACAGCTACTAGCACAGATACGCAGTATTTT. Its protein product is CASTTATSTDTQYF.

V gene TRBV20-1 combines with J gene TRBJ1-2; no definite D call. Trimming took 5 bases from V and 6 from J, leaving 25 bases between them. The CDR3 spans 16 residues. Germline CDR1 is DFQATT and CDR2 is SNEGSKA (reference sequence). The CDR3 DNA follows: TGCAGTGCTCGGCCCACGGGCCCCCTTGGGAATAATGGCTACACCTTC. It specifies CSARPTGPLGNNGYTF.

The chain carries TRBV20-1 and TRBJ2-5; 7 nucleotides line up with TRBD1. The CDR3 spans 13 residues. The trim removed 6 bases at V and 5 bases at J, leaving 9 bases unmatched. Germline V gene lookup returns CDR1 DFQATT and CDR2 SNEGSKA (reference sequence). The CDR3 nucleotides read TGCAGTGCCCCACAGGGGACGTGGGAGACCCAGTACTTC. This codes for CSAPQGTWETQYF.

V usage is TRBV5-1 and J usage is TRBJ2-7; 9 bases agree with TRBD1. Germline values: CDR1 SGHRS, CDR2 YFSETQ. The CDR3 sequence is 16 residues long. The trim removed 0 bases at V and 7 bases at J, leaving 11 bases unmatched. This chain's CDR3 is CASSLGTGDTYNEQYF. The CDR3 DNA reads TGCGCCAGCAGCTTGGGGACAGGGGATACTTACAATGAGCAGTACTTC.

The chain links TRBV10-3 to TRBJ2-1; 12 bases line up with TRBD2. The trim removed 0 bases at V and 7 bases at J, leaving 10 bases unmatched. The CDR3 totals 18 residues. Germline values: CDR1 ENHRY, CDR2 SYGVKD. The CDR3: CAISESPSGGAFGNEQFF. CDR3 DNA sequence: TGTGCCATCAGTGAGTCGCCTAGCGGGGGGGCCTTCGGTAATGAGCAGTTCTTC.

The chain joins TRBV7-9 to TRBJ1-4, with 8 bases fitting TRBD1. The CDR3 is made up of 14 amino acids. CDR1 is SEHNR, CDR2 FQNEAQ, per germline (reference sequence). The V segment lost 1 base and the J segment 11 bases; nucleotides outside the gene matches: 6. CDR3 residues: CASSLEAGGSKLFF. Written as DNA, the CDR3 is TGTGCCAGCAGCTTAGAGGCAGGGGGCAGCAAACTGTTTTTT. The full variable domain, completed using reference TRBV7-9 and TRBJ1-4, is DTGVSQNPRHKITKRGQNVTFRCDPISEHNRLYWYRQTLGQGPEFLTYFQNEAQLEKSRLLSDRFSAERPKGSFSTLEIQRTEQGDSAMYLCASSLEAGGSKLFFGSGTQLSVL.

This chain connects TRBV7-2 to TRBJ1-2, with D unclear. CDR1 and CDR2 (germline): SGHTA, FQGNSA. The CDR3 spans 15 residues. V lost 2 bases and J lost 4, with 14 bases in between. Here the CDR3 DNA reads TGTGCCAGCAGCTTAATTCGCGGGATCGGCTATGGCTACACCTTC. Translation: CASSLIRGIGYGYTF.

This clonotype has just a few counts. The gene calls are TRBV7-2 and TRBJ2-7, with 7 bases that match TRBD1. Germline assignment: CDR1 SGHTA and CDR2 FQGNSA. The CDR3 loop spans 14 amino acids. The ends lost 5 bases at V and 2 bases at J; junction bases unmatched: 6. The CDR3 nucleotides read TGTGCCAGCAGCGCATACAGGGGTGCCTACGAGCAGTACTTC. Translating it yields CASSAYRGAYEQYF.

This rearrangement joins TRBV28 to TRBJ2-7; D possibly corresponds to TRBD2 (5 bases). The germline V gene encodes CDR1 MDHEN and CDR2 SYDVKM. This CDR3 contains 17 residues. Between the trimmed V and J ends, which lost 7 bases and 7 bases, there was a span of 29 bases. The CDR3 protein is CASTLIGSSGVNNEQYF. CDR3 sequence (DNA): TGTGCCAGCACTCTCATCGGTAGCTCCGGGGTAAACAATGAGCAGTACTTC.

About this clonotype itself: One end of the junction does not line up with germline, which may come from a read error. V usage is TRBV7-2 and J usage is TRBJ2-6; 8 nucleotides match TRBD2. Germline V gene sequence: CDR1 SGHTA, CDR2 FQGNSA. This CDR3 spans 17 amino acids. CDR3 amino acids: CANSPAGDLYGANVLTF. DNA of the CDR3: TGTGCCAACAGCCCAGCGGGGGACCTCTATGGGGCCAACGTCCTGACTTTC.

This clonotype was seen only a few times. The rearrangement joins TRBV20-1 to TRBJ2-3; TRBD2 might be the D (5 bases). V was clipped by 1 base and J by 4 bases, with 12 bases between them. Germline V gives CDR1 DFQATT, CDR2 SNEGSKA (reference sequence). There are 14 residues in the CDR3. Written as DNA, the CDR3 is TGCAGTGCTAGAGGGGTGAGGGTTGCAGATACGCAGTATTTT. Amino acids: CSARGVRVADTQYF.

This clonotype turned up a few times. The V gene is TRBV29-1, the J gene TRBJ2-7, with D perhaps matching TRBD1 (6 bases). Germline values: CDR1 SQVTM, CDR2 ANQGSEA. This CDR3 spans 13 amino acids. The CDR3 coding sequence is TGCGGCGAGGGCAAGGGGGAAGCCTACGAGCAGTACTTC. It codes for CGEGKGEAYEQYF.

This clonotype has only a few counts. V is TRBV29-1 and J is TRBJ1-2; D remains unclear. This CDR3 comprises 13 residues. V shed 4 bases and J shed 0 bases, with 9 bases lying between them. The V gene's germline CDR1 is SQVTM and CDR2 ANQGSEA. CDR3 in amino acids: CSVADGPNYGYTF. DNA for the CDR3: TGCAGCGTTGCGGACGGCCCTAACTATGGCTACACCTTC.

V gene TRBV29-1 combines with J gene TRBJ2-7; 10 bases are shared with TRBD2. With V trimmed by 7 bases and J by 0 bases, 6 bases remained unmatched. The CDR3 runs to 14 residues. Germline V CDR1 and CDR2: SQVTM, ANQGSEA. CDR3 coding DNA: TGCAGCGCCGGAGCTAGCGGGAGCTCCTACGAGCAGTACTTC. It yields the protein CSAGASGSSYEQYF.

The chain joins TRBV11-2 to TRBJ2-3; 10 bases match TRBD2. The germline CDR1 and CDR2 sequences are SGHAT and FQNNGV. V trimming: 5 bases; J trimming: 2 bases; junction bases outside the gene matches: 10. This CDR3 is built from 17 residues. The CDR3 loop is CASSHTPLAGATDTQYF. In nucleotides, the CDR3 is TGTGCCAGCAGCCATACGCCCCTAGCGGGGGCCACAGATACGCAGTATTTT.

The chain has TRBV12-3 or TRBV12-4 and TRBJ2-5; TRBD2 agrees at 10 bases. The ends lost 2 bases at V and 11 bases at J; junction bases unmatched: 14. The length of the CDR3 is 16 residues. CDR3 nucleotide sequence: TGTGCCAGCAGTTTAAAAGCGGGGGGGCTATACAATGAGCAGTACTTC. This translates into CASSLKAGGLYNEQYF.

The V and J genes are TRBV24-1 and TRBJ2-5; the match to TRBD1 covers 7 bases. Germline values: CDR1 KGHDR, CDR2 SFDVKD. V shed 9 bases and J 11 bases; nucleotides not matched to a gene: 20. This CDR3 is 15 amino acids long. In DNA, the CDR3 is TGTGCCACCGGCGAGACAGGGAACCACTACAATGAGCAGTACTTC. Protein sequence: CATGETGNHYNEQYF.

As DNA, the CDR3 is TGTGCCAGCAATCAAATGGGGCGAGAGACCCAGTACTTC. This sequence encodes CASNQMGRETQYF. The chain employs TRBV6-2 or TRBV6-3 and TRBJ2-5, with D perhaps TRBD1 (5 bases). The CDR3 totals 13 residues. Looked up from germline, CDR1 is MNHEY and CDR2 is SVGEGT. V was trimmed by 7 bases and J by 4 bases, leaving 13 bases between them.

J is TRBJ2-4 and V is TRBV6-2 or TRBV6-3; weak D call: TRBD2 (6 bases). Matching the DNA end better, TRBJ2-7 makes the J call doubtful. Germline V CDR1 and CDR2: MNHEY, SVGEGT. CDR3 length: 14 residues. CDR3 protein: CASTLTEAGGEQYF. CDR3 in DNA: TGTGCCAGCACCCTTACTGAGGCCGGGGGCGAGCAGTACTTC.

This clonotype came up a few times. This CDR3 is CATSISTDQPQHF. As DNA, the CDR3 is TGTGCCACCAGCATCTCGACAGATCAGCCCCAGCATTTT. This chain uses TRBV15 with TRBJ1-5; the D gene is possibly TRBD1 (5 bases). CDR1 LNHNV and CDR2 YYDKDF come from the germline V gene (reference sequence). V was cut by 4 bases and J by 5 bases, with 9 bases left in between. The CDR3 length is 13 residues.

The CDR3, as DNA: TGCAGCGTGCAGGGGGGCTCAGATACGCAGTATTTT. Protein sequence: CSVQGGSDTQYF. This chain connects TRBV29-1 to TRBJ2-3; TRBD1 is a possible D gene (7 bases). V lost 6 bases, J lost 4 bases, and 11 bases lay in between. Looked up from germline, CDR1 is SQVTM and CDR2 is ANQGSEA. The CDR3 loop spans 12 amino acids.

This clonotype was detected a few times. The V and J genes are TRBV4-1 and TRBJ2-1; 15 bases map to TRBD2. The germline V gene has CDR1 MGHRA and CDR2 YSYEKL. This CDR3 contains 18 residues. J lost 4 bases, V lost 4 bases, and 8 bases had no gene match. The CDR3 bases are TGCGCCAGCAGCCCATTGGGACTAGCGGGGGGAGCATACAATGAGCAGTTCTTC. Amino acid sequence: CASSPLGLAGGAYNEQFF.